A selection of T cell receptor beta chains follows, all from one sample in a study of cytomegalovirus exposure and HLA in healthy donors. Profiling relied on immunoSEQ multiplex PCR, and the TCRdb table lists in-frame clones only, not all of them. The sample carries 95,000 to 110,000 clones, around 73% recorded once. The sample comprised PBMCs. These receptors were taken from a middle-aged woman in good health and CMV-seronegative. CDR3s leave out the opening cysteine and the closing phenylalanine or tryptophan. The D gene is left open where the match is weak.

NA	TRBJ1-4	TRBV7-2	ASSLQPARLNEKLF
NA	TRBJ1-3	TRBV5-4	ASSLRPDRHSGNTIY
NA	TRBJ2-5	TRBV5-6	ASSLDHSVETQY
TRBD2	TRBJ2-1	TRBV5-6	ASSSRRARESSYNEQF
NA	TRBJ2-7	TRBV7-3	ASSAGTLFTYEQY
NA	TRBJ2-3	TRBV7-3	ASSFSATTTDTQY
NA	TRBJ2-2	TRBV4-1	ASSQSGGNTGELF
TRBD2	TRBJ2-3	TRBV5-1	ASRGEGADTQY
TRBD1	TRBJ2-2	TRBV7-9	ASSSSGTGAGELF
TRBD2	TRBJ2-5	TRBV6-5	ASSYSGGRARETQY
TRBD2	TRBJ2-1	TRBV28	ASRHLAGVFLEQF
NA	TRBJ1-2	TRBV28	ASSTRGAASNYGYT
TRBD2	TRBJ2-7	TRBV7-2	ASSLETRTSGITYEQY
NA	TRBJ2-3	TRBV7-2	ASSFDHFSDTQY
NA	TRBJ1-4	TRBV29-1	SVLQGREKLF
NA	TRBJ2-3	TRBV28	ASSLTSSRTDTQY
TRBD1	TRBJ1-3	TRBV4-1	ASSRPLTGTRNTIY
NA	TRBJ2-7	TRBV29-1	SVEEAGKTSYEQY
NA	TRBJ2-3	TRBV5-5	ASSWGFGGRSTDTQY
NA	TRBJ1-1	TRBV28	ASSLTRGNTEAF
NA	TRBJ2-1	TRBV10-3	AISRLLYNEQF
TRBD1	TRBJ1-5	TRBV30	AWSDGTGNQPQH
NA	TRBJ2-1	TRBV4-2	ASSPRLESYNEQF
NA	TRBJ2-1	TRBV5-6	ASSLSESNLNEQF
NA	TRBJ1-6	TRBV5-1	ASKGEQTWNSPLH
TRBD2	TRBJ2-7	TRBV6-6	ASSSEREGTYEQY
NA	TRBJ2-7	TRBV27	ASSLSNRVGGEQY
NA	TRBJ1-1	TRBV29-1	SVELSLVRTEAF
NA	TRBJ1-3	TRBV28	ATNRGGLGNTIY
NA	TRBJ2-7	TRBV7-2	ASSLRRLGNYEQY
TRBD2	TRBJ2-7	TRBV11-2	ASSSIAGKTAYEQY
NA	NA	TRBV7-2	ASSFGLPSSYEQY
TRBD1	TRBJ2-7	TRBV28	ASSLYVRRDRGSYEQY
TRBD1	TRBJ2-1	TRBV5-1	ASSFLVTQGNEQF
NA	TRBJ2-5	TRBV11-2	ASSPGGQNGETQY
TRBD1	TRBJ1-2	TRBV7-2	ASSSDRVDGYT
TRBD1	TRBJ1-2	TRBV10-3	AIRKGTGGSQNGYT
NA	TRBJ2-5	TRBV5-6	ASSLRLEVEEETQY
TRBD1	TRBJ2-7	TRBV7-9	ASSFGWQGDYEQY
NA	TRBJ1-3	TRBV7-2	ASTPRSTGGNTIY
TRBD1	TRBJ1-2	TRBV28	ASSLLMTGAPYT
TRBD2	TRBJ2-1	TRBV18	ASSPRLFGLAGDNEQF
TRBD1	TRBJ2-4	TRBV28	ASSAGLVDRLVLQNIQY
NA	TRBJ1-1	TRBV5-1	ASSLAAGIRTEAF
NA	TRBJ2-7	TRBV28	ASSFYGDTYEQY
TRBD1	TRBJ2-7	TRBV7-8	ASSSHDRAGYEQY
NA	TRBJ1-5	TRBV11-2	ASSLLGGSNQPQH
NA	TRBJ2-2	TRBV11-2	ASSLRGGPPNTGELF
NA	TRBJ2-1	TRBV19	ASTRQADPQYEQF
TRBD2	TRBJ2-7	TRBV4-3	ASSPLLSGSQYEQY
NA	TRBJ2-2	TRBV7-3	ASTPGASNTGELF